Below are 4 T cell receptor beta chains sequenced from a single sample in a study of human T cells and chemical hapten exposure. TCRdb processed the RACE reads anew with MiXCR; each CDR3 protein has one entry. The sample holds around 56,000 distinct CDR3 sequences, more than 8% seen once. Time point here: pre-sensitization, week 0. Treatment denoted: therapeutic diphenylcyclopropenone sensitization with weekly scalp DPC. Sequencing used whole blood, obtained in connection with sensitization to the hapten diphenylcyclopropenone (DPC). The receptors come from a man aged 35-49 years with alopecia areata. Some clones in this sample may be carry-over from other donors' samples.

This clonotype appeared a few times. The V and J genes are TRBV3-1 and TRBJ2-1; 7 bases align to TRBD2. There are 15 residues in the CDR3. Germline CDR1 LGHDT, CDR2 YNNKEL (reference sequence). With 0 bases clipped from V and 9 bases from J, the junction kept 8 bases outside the gene matches. The DNA of the CDR3 is TGTGCCAGCAGCCAAGATCCGGCGGGAGTTGGTGAGCAGTTCTTC. Residues: CASSQDPAGVGEQFF.

J is TRBJ2-1 and V is TRBV28; 7 bases fit TRBD2. In germline, CDR1 is MDHEN, CDR2 SYDVKM. The CDR3 is 15 residues long. V was clipped by 5 bases and J by 5 bases; unmatched bases: 9. The CDR3 region has the DNA TGTGCCAGCAGTACCGCGGGAGCGAGGAACAATGAGCAGTTCTTC. Amino acids: CASSTAGARNNEQFF.

This clonotype was seen a few times. The rearrangement joins TRBV10-2 to TRBJ2-3; 9 bases are a match to TRBD2. The germline gives CDR1 WSHSY, CDR2 SAAADI. The length of the CDR3 is 15 residues. V lost 8 bases to trimming and J lost 7 bases; unmatched junction nucleotides: 13. DNA of the CDR3: TGCGCCAGCGATGAAATGGCTAGCGGGGTGCATACGCAGTATTTT. It yields the protein CASDEMASGVHTQYF.

The CDR3 DNA follows: TGTGCCAGCAGTCAACCCGGGGAGCTGTTTTTT. Amino acid sequence: CASSQPGELFF. V and J are TRBV6-6 and TRBJ2-2; D uncertain. V gave up 5 bases and J gave up 6 bases, with 4 bases separating them. This CDR3 is 11 amino acids long. The germline gives CDR1 MNHNY, CDR2 SVGAGI (reference sequence).